The present entry profiles one TCR beta chain with its context. Its antigen is not known. This sample was included in a study of CXCR3-negative and CXCR3-positive naive CD8 T cells. This CDR3 region has 15 residues. CDR1 and CDR2 from the germline V gene are SEHNR and FQNEAQ (reference sequence). 5' RACE with UMI labels generated the TRB cDNA libraries. TCRdb re-called the 5' RACE reads and shows each CDR3 protein once, DNA omitted. This sample contains about 50,000 distinct CDR3 sequences. General observations from the study: Naive CXCR3-positive and CXCR3-negative cells shared similar TRBV-TRBJ usage, unlike memory cells. Relative to CXCR3-negative naive cells, CXCR3-positive naive cells had more hydrophobic TRB CDR3s.

The rearrangement joins TRBV7-9 to TRBJ2-7; there is no DNA to check the TCRdb D call of TRBD1. Sequenced sample: naive CXCR3+ CD8+ T cells from blood. Indicated subset: CD45RO-CCR7+CD27+CD95- naive CD8+ T cells expressing CXCR3 (TNR3+). The sequence was obtained from a human donor in good health. Some clones in this sample may be carry-over from other donors' samples. CDR3: CASSFTGRPGLEQYF.